The 27 T cell receptor beta chains reported below all come from one sample, sequenced in a study of T cell responses to AZD1222 COVID-19 vaccine. Some clones are missing from TCRdb's copy, which holds only in-frame ones; the method was immunoSEQ multiplex PCR. Of 73,000 or so clones in the sample, approximately 89% were seen once. Here the sequenced sample was peripheral blood, taken on day 0 of AZD1222 vaccination. The receptors come from an adult in good health.

The V gene is TRBV27, the J gene TRBJ1-5; a possible D gene is TRBD1 (6 bases). Germline CDR1 is MNHEY and CDR2 is SMNVEV (reference sequence). This CDR3 spans 14 amino acids. V was pared by 3 bases and J by 4 bases, with 10 bases between. The CDR3 region is CASSFGQTNQPQHF. The DNA of the CDR3 is TGTGCCAGCAGTTTCGGACAGACTAATCAGCCCCAGCATTTT.

The chain employs TRBV14 and TRBJ2-7; D is unclear. CDR1 and CDR2 from the germline V gene are SGHDN and FVKESK. Trimming removed 0 bases at V and 6 bases at J, with 9 bases between. The CDR3 is 13 amino acids. The CDR3 loop reads CASSQDLMGEQYF. CDR3 DNA sequence: TGTGCCAGCAGCCAAGACCTGATGGGCGAGCAGTACTTC.

J is TRBJ1-1 and V is TRBV10-1; D call uncertain. Trimming cost V 6 bases and J 1 base, with 6 bases left between them. The germline V gene has CDR1 WNHNN and CDR2 SYGVQD (reference sequence). CDR3 size: 12 residues. The CDR3 loop reads CASRAGNTEAFF. The DNA for the CDR3 is TGCGCCAGCAGGGCAGGGAACACTGAAGCTTTCTTT.

CDR3 sequence reads: CASSARQVGSSYEQYF. For the CDR3, the DNA is TGTGCCAGCAGCGCTCGACAGGTCGGGAGCTCCTACGAGCAGTACTTC. The V gene is TRBV7-6, the J gene TRBJ2-7, with D possibly called TRBD1 or TRBD2 (6 bases each). The V and J ends lost 5 bases and 0 bases respectively, with 17 bases between them. Per the germline V gene, CDR1 is SGHVS and CDR2 is FNYEAQ. CDR3 length equals 16 residues.

This chain joins TRBV6-1 and TRBJ2-7; no clear D gene. CDR3 length equals 14 residues. The germline V gene has CDR1 MNHNS and CDR2 SASEGT. Trimming shortened V by 0 bases and J by 5 bases, and 11 bases separated the two germline ends. The CDR3 nucleotides are TGTGCCAGCAGTGAAGCGACTTCCCGGGACGAGCAGTACTTC. Residues: CASSEATSRDEQYF.

V and J are TRBV7-3 and TRBJ1-1; no clear D gene. From germline, CDR1 is SGHTA and CDR2 FQGTGA. This CDR3 has 13 residues. The V end lost 3 bases, the J end lost 4 bases, and 9 bases lay between the germline ends. The CDR3 here is CASSLMIGTEAFF. DNA of the CDR3: TGTGCCAGCAGCTTGATGATCGGCACTGAAGCTTTCTTT.

V and J are TRBV6-5 and TRBJ1-2, with a tentative D call TRBD1 (5 bases). This CDR3 spans 14 amino acids. The germline V gene encodes CDR1 MNHEY and CDR2 SVGAGI. V was clipped by 8 bases and J by 7 bases, with 20 bases between them. The CDR3 region has the DNA TGTGCCAGCGGAAGGGGCGTTAAAGGACTTGGCTACACCTTC. As protein: CASGRGVKGLGYTF.

This chain connects TRBV7-8 to TRBJ2-7; D is unresolved. This CDR3 contains 14 residues. V lost 4 bases and J lost 3, with 13 bases in between. In germline, CDR1 is SGHVS, CDR2 FQNEAQ. CDR3 loop: CASSSQASSYEQYF. In DNA form, the CDR3 reads TGTGCCAGCAGCTCGCAGGCCAGCAGCTACGAGCAGTACTTC.

The V gene is TRBV6-2 or TRBV6-3, the J gene TRBJ2-1, with D uncertain. Germline-derived CDR1 and CDR2 are MNHEY and SVGEGT. V dropped 2 bases and J dropped 4 bases, with 6 bases sitting between them. The CDR3 loop spans 13 amino acids. Here the CDR3 DNA reads TGTGCCAGCAGTTACACGCAGTACAATGAGCAGTTCTTC. Amino acid sequence: CASSYTQYNEQFF.

V and J are TRBV9 and TRBJ2-2; the D is unclear. The germline CDR1 and CDR2 sequences are SGDLS and YYNGEE. The CDR3 consists of 16 residues. Trimming cost V 1 base and J 1 base, with 11 bases left between them. The CDR3 is CASSVLLAQNTGELFF. The CDR3 coding sequence is TGTGCCAGCAGCGTACTGTTGGCCCAGAACACCGGGGAGCTGTTTTTT.

This clone was seen once. The rearrangement uses TRBV19 and TRBJ2-1, with TRBD1 identical over 12 bases. Germline V gene sequence: CDR1 LNHDA, CDR2 SQIVND (reference sequence). V was pared by 4 bases and J by 8 bases, with 6 bases of the junction left unmatched. CDR3 length: 15 amino acids. The CDR3: CASSTSGTGGHEQFF. Here the CDR3 DNA reads TGTGCCAGTAGTACCTCCGGGACAGGGGGCCATGAGCAGTTCTTC. Using reference TRBV19 and TRBJ2-1 for the parts outside the CDR3, the full variable domain is DGGITQSPKYLFRKEGQNVTLSCEQNLNHDAMYWYRQDPGQGLRLIYYSQIVNDFQKGDIAEGYSVSREKKESFPLTVTSAQKNPTAFYLCASSTSGTGGHEQFFGPGTRLTVL.

The CDR3 DNA sequence: TGTGCCAGCAAGGGGAACTCCTACGAGCAGTACTTC. Protein sequence: CASKGNSYEQYF. This rearrangement joins TRBV5-4 to TRBJ2-7; the D gene is possibly TRBD1 (5 bases). The CDR3 runs 12 residues. Germline CDR1 is SGHNT and CDR2 is YYREEE (reference sequence). With 6 bases removed from V and 0 bases from J, the gap between germline ends came to 7 bases.

The chain couples TRBV10-3 to TRBJ2-1; D may match TRBD1 or TRBD2 (6 bases each). Germline values: CDR1 ENHRY, CDR2 SYGVKD. The germline V and J ends were trimmed by 4 bases and 0 bases, with 22 bases remaining between them. The CDR3 has 19 residues. Here the CDR3 DNA reads TGTGCCATCAGTGGCCCCGGGGGCGGGACGGTGAGCTCCTACAATGAGCAGTTCTTC. Its translation is CAISGPGGGTVSSYNEQFF.

The V and J genes are TRBV5-1 and TRBJ2-3; unclear D gene. CDR3 length equals 14 residues. CDR1 is SGHRS and CDR2 is YFSETQ in the germline V gene. Trimming stripped 7 bases from V and 3 bases from J, with 15 bases between. CDR3 DNA sequence: TGCGCCAGCCTACTTAGCCCAGGAACAGATACGCAGTATTTT. Translating it yields CASLLSPGTDTQYF.

The CDR3 sequence is CSASSYTEAFF. For the CDR3, the DNA is TGCAGTGCTAGCTCTTACACTGAAGCTTTCTTT. This chain links TRBV20-1 with TRBJ1-1; D is undetermined. V lost 3 bases to trimming and J lost 3 bases, with 5 bases between them. CDR1 DFQATT and CDR2 SNEGSKA come from the germline V gene (reference sequence). The CDR3 contains 11 residues.

The chain combines TRBV4-2 with TRBJ2-4; possible D gene TRBD2, 7 bases. Looked up from germline, CDR1 is LGHNA and CDR2 is YNFKEQ. The V and J ends lost 4 bases and 8 bases respectively, with 24 bases between them. The CDR3 is made up of 17 amino acids. The CDR3 loop is CASSLDGGGRGDDIQYF. CDR3 DNA sequence: TGTGCCAGCAGCCTGGATGGCGGGGGCCGCGGGGACGACATTCAGTACTTC.

This clone has only one observation. The chain couples TRBV2 to TRBJ1-6; TRBD1 matches at 7 bases. Germline V gene data show CDR1 as SNHLY and CDR2 as FYNNEI. The CDR3 sequence is 14 residues long. Unmatched junction bases numbered 1, after V lost 4 bases and J lost 4 bases. CDR3: CASSAGQYNSPLHF. In nucleotides, the CDR3 is TGTGCCAGCAGTGCGGGACAGTATAATTCACCCCTCCACTTT.

This chain connects TRBV6-2 or TRBV6-3 to TRBJ2-5; D may be TRBD2 (6 bases). The V gene lost 8 bases and the J gene lost 7 bases, with 17 bases spanning the gap. Germline CDR1 is MNHEY and CDR2 is SVGEGT. The CDR3 loop spans 13 amino acids. CDR3: CASGRPAGRTQYF. The CDR3 DNA follows: TGTGCCAGCGGCCGACCCGCGGGGAGGACCCAGTACTTC.

The chain has TRBV28 and TRBJ2-3; 9 bases agree with TRBD2. Germline-derived CDR1 and CDR2 are MDHEN and SYDVKM. CDR3 length equals 18 residues. V was pared by 2 bases and J by 2 bases, with 11 bases of the junction left unmatched. CDR3 in amino acids: CASSLEGPSGDNTDTQYF. The CDR3 nucleotides are TGTGCCAGCAGTTTAGAAGGGCCTAGCGGGGATAACACAGATACGCAGTATTTT.

This chain joins TRBV5-8 and TRBJ2-6; no clear D gene. The CDR3 extends over 15 amino acids. V dropped 0 bases and J dropped 0 bases, with 4 bases sitting between them. The V gene's germline CDR1 is SGHTS and CDR2 YDEGEE. CDR3 amino acids: CASSLGGSGANVLTF. CDR3 coding DNA: TGTGCCAGCAGCTTGGGTGGCTCTGGGGCCAACGTCCTGACTTTC. Full variable domain (remainder filled in from reference TRBV5-8 and TRBJ2-6): EAGVTQSPTHLIKTRGQQATLRCSPISGHTSVYWYQQALGLGLQFLLWYDEGEERNRGNFPPRFSGRQFPNYSSELNVNALELEDSALYLCASSLGGSGANVLTFGAGSRLTVL.

This chain connects TRBV10-3 to TRBJ2-1; 8 nucleotides align to TRBD2. Germline CDR1 is ENHRY and CDR2 is SYGVKD. This CDR3 has 12 residues. Trimming took 8 bases from V and 6 from J; bases not matched to a gene: 3. The CDR3 sequence: CAIGSGSNEQFF. In DNA form, the CDR3 reads TGTGCCATCGGCAGCGGGAGCAATGAGCAGTTCTTC.

This sequence joins TRBV3-1 (or the pseudogene TRBV3-2) and TRBJ1-3; 11 nucleotides match TRBD1. V lost 2 bases, J lost 0 bases, and 6 bases stayed unmatched. The CDR3 runs 18 residues. Germline V gene sequence: CDR1 LGHDT, CDR2 YNNKEL (reference sequence). The chain's CDR3 is CASSQSPGTGGSGNTIYF. The CDR3 DNA reads TGTGCCAGCAGCCAAAGTCCCGGGACAGGGGGCTCTGGAAACACCATATATTTT.

The chain joins TRBV5-1 to TRBJ2-5; no clear D. V lost 3 bases and J lost 0, with 0 bases in between. Germline V CDR1 and CDR2: SGHRS, YFSETQ. This CDR3 is built from 11 residues. Here the CDR3 DNA reads TGCGCCAGCAGCTACCAAGAGACCCAGTACTTC. It encodes CASSYQETQYF.

In this sample, this clone turned up once. This chain connects TRBV19 to TRBJ1-4; no clear D. The CDR3 has 14 residues. V dropped 6 bases and J dropped 0 bases, with 8 bases sitting between them. Germline V gives CDR1 LNHDA, CDR2 SQIVND (reference sequence). This chain's CDR3 is CASSRYATNEKLFF. In nucleotides, the CDR3 is TGTGCCAGTAGCCGGTATGCAACTAATGAAAAACTGTTTTTT.

The J gene is TRBJ1-1, the V gene TRBV5-1; the D gene is possibly TRBD1 (5 bases). Germline-derived CDR1 and CDR2 are SGHRS and YFSETQ. The V and J ends lost 4 bases and 3 bases respectively, with 10 bases between them. The CDR3 contains 13 residues. CDR3 amino acids: CASSTGTDTEAFF. Written as DNA, the CDR3 is TGCGCCAGCAGCACCGGGACCGACACTGAAGCTTTCTTT.

The chain recombines TRBV7-3 with TRBJ2-2; D is possibly TRBD1 or TRBD2 (5 bases each). Trimming removed 2 bases at V and 4 bases at J, with 11 bases between. This CDR3 is built from 15 residues. The germline V gene encodes CDR1 SGHTA and CDR2 FQGTGA. CDR3 region: CASSLRRAGTGELFF. Here the CDR3 DNA reads TGTGCCAGCAGCTTACGCAGGGCGGGCACCGGGGAGCTGTTTTTT.

The rearrangement joins TRBV15 to TRBJ2-7; 8 nucleotides agree with TRBD2. The length of the CDR3 is 16 residues. In germline, CDR1 is LNHNV, CDR2 YYDKDF (reference sequence). With 3 bases clipped from V and 1 base from J, the junction kept 8 bases outside the gene matches. In DNA, the CDR3 is TGTGCCACCAGCAGGGGAGCGGGAGCTCCTTCCTACGAGCAGTACTTC. It specifies CATSRGAGAPSYEQYF.